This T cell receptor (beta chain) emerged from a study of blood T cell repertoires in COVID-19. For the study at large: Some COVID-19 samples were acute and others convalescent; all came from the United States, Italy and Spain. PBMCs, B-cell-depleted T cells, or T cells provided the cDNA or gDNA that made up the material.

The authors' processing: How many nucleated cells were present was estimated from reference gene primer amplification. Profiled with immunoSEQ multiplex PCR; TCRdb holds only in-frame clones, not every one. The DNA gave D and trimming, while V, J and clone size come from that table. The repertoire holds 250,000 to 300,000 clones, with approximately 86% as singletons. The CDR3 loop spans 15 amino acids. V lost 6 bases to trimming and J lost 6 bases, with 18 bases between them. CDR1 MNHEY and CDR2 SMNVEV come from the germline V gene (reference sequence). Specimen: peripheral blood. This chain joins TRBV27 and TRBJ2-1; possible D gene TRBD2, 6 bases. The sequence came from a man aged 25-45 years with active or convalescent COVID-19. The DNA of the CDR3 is TGTGCCAGCAGCCCCTCGACTAGTTTGGCCAATGAGCAGTTCTTC. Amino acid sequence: CASSPSTSLANEQFF.